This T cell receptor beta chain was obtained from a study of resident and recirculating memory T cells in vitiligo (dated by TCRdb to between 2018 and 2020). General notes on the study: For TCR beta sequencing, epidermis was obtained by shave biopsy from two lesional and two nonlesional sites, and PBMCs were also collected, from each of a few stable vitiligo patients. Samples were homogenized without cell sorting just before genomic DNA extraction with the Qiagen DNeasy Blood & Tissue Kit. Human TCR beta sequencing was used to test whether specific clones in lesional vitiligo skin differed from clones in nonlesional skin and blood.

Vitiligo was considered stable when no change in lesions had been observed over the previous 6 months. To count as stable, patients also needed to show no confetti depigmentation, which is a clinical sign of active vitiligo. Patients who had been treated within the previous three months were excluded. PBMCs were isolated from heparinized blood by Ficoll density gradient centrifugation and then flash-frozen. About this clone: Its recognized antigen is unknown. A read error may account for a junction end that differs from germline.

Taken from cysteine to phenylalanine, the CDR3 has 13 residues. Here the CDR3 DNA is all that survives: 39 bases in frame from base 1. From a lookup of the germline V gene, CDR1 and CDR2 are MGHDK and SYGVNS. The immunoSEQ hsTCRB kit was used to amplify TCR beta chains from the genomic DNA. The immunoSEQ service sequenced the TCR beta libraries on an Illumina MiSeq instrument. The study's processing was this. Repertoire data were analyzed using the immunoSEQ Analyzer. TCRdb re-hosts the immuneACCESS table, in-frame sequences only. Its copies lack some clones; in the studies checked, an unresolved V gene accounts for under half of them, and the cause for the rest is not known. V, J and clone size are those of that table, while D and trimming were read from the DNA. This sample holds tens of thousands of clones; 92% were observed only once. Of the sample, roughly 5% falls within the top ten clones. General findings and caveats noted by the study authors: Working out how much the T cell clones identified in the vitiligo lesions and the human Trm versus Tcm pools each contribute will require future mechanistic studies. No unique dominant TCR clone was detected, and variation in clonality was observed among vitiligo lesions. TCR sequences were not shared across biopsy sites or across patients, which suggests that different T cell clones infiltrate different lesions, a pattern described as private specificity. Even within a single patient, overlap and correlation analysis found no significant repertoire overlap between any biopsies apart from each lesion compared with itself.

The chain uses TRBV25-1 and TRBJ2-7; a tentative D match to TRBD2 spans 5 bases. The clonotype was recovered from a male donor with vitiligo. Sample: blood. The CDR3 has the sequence CVSSDTPGVEQYF. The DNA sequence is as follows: TGTGTCAGCAGCGACACCCCCGGGGTCGAGCAGTACTTC.